This T cell receptor (beta chain) was profiled in a study of CD8 T cells in Susac syndrome. About the study: The sequenced Susac syndrome patients comprised more than five with active disease and roughly 8 in remission.

Study-level points and caveats: The CD4+ T cell repertoires in Susac syndrome were not clonally expanded.

CDR1 is SGDLS and CDR2 is YYNGEE in the germline V gene. The CDR3 runs 16 residues. Trimming cost V 4 bases and J 1 base; bases outside gene matches: 8. The RNA input was about 0.45 to 1 ug, and it was reverse transcribed with random hexamers. TCRdb independently ran MiXCR on the immunoSEQ multiplex PCR reads; one entry per CDR3 protein. Of some 250,000 distinct CDR3 sequences in the sample, about 96% were seen once. As regards this clonotype: The antigen is not known.

The receptor was isolated from a human donor with Susac syndrome. This rearrangement joins TRBV9 to TRBJ2-1, with 7 bases lining up with TRBD2. Source material: CD4+ T cells from PBMCs. For the CDR3, the DNA is TGTGCCAGCAGCAAAGATGCGGGAGAGTCCTACAATGAGCAGTTCTTC. Translated, it gives CASSKDAGESYNEQFF.